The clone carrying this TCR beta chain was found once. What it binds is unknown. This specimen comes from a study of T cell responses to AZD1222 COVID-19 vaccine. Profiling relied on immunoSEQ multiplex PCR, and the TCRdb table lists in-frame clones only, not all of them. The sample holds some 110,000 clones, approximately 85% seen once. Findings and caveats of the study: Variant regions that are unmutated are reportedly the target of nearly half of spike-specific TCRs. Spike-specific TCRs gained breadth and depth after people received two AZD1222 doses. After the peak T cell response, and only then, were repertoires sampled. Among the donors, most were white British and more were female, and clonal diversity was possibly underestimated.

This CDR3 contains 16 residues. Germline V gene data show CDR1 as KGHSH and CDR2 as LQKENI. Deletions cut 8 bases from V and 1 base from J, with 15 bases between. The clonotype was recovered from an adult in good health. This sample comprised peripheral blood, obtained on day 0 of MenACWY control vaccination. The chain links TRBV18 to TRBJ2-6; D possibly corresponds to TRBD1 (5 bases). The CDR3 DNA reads TGTGCCAGCAAGGCGCAGGGCATTTCTGGGGCCAACGTCCTGACTTTC. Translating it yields CASKAQGISGANVLTF.